Given below is one T cell receptor beta chain in context. Its antigen is unidentified. Germline V gene sequence: CDR1 SGHVS, CDR2 FQNEAQ. The CDR3 contains 15 residues. The V segment lost 5 bases and the J segment 6 bases; nucleotides outside the gene matches: 6. Clones were read by immunoSEQ multiplex PCR, and TCRdb kept only the in-frame ones, dropping some. The profile shows some 150,000 clones, around 94% of them singletons. The data are from a study of T cell responses to AZD1222 COVID-19 vaccine. Study results and limitations: CD4 TCRs covered the whole spike, strongest at regions 160-218 and 743-854. Donors were largely white British and mainly female; clonal diversity was possibly underestimated.

The specimen comprised peripheral blood, sampled on day 0 of AZD1222 vaccination. V usage is TRBV7-8 and J usage is TRBJ1-6; 8 bases align to TRBD1. The sequence came from an adult in good health. The CDR3 coding sequence is TGTGCCAGCAGCGCTAAGGACAGGGCTAATTCACCCCTCCACTTT. It encodes CASSAKDRANSPLHF.